This TCR beta chain was retrieved from a study of T-cell reconstitution after alpha-beta-depleted transplantation in children. This clonotype was observed a few times. Per germline, CDR1 SGHVS and CDR2 FNYEAQ. The V and J ends lost 5 bases and 0 bases respectively, with 17 bases between them. There are 18 residues in the CDR3. It was with unique molecular identifiers that the TCRbeta library was prepared. One entry per CDR3 protein results from TCRdb running MiXCR on the PCR reads. The top ten hold 14% of the sample, which has 70,000 to 95,000 distinct CDR3 sequences, approximately 12% seen once. This chain joins TRBV7-6 and TRBJ2-6, with D tentatively TRBD1 or TRBD2 (5 bases each). The TCR sequence derives from a human donor who donated a stem cell graft to a child with inherited bone marrow failure. Specimen: PBMCs from the stem cell graft donor, collected from the stem cell graft. This chain's CDR3 is CASSPSEGRASGANVLTF. For the CDR3, the DNA is TGTGCCAGCAGCCCCTCAGAGGGCAGGGCCTCTGGGGCCAACGTCCTGACTTTC.